The 31 T cell receptor beta chains below were found in one sample sequenced in a study of post-analysis software for immune sequencing data. Study-level findings and limits: When patients were compared with controls, 5 or 6 TRBV segments were more frequent, TRBV5-6, TRBV5-1 and TRBV20-1 among them.

Presence of unique molecular identifiers characterized the TCR beta cDNA libraries. TCRdb recomputed calls from the PCR reads with MiXCR, one row per CDR3 protein. The sample lists about 820,000 distinct CDR3 sequences, 53% occurring once. No antigens are known for them. Sequenced sample: blood. The source of these receptors is a girl aged 10 to 17 with multiple sclerosis.

The chain links TRBV29-1 to TRBJ2-7, with TRBD2 identical over 9 bases. Germline lookup yields CDR1 SQVTM and CDR2 ANQGSEA. This CDR3 is built from 12 residues. CDR3 coding DNA: TGCAACGTGACTAGCGGAACCTACGAGCAGTACTTC. Translated: CNVTSGTYEQYF.

V is TRBV4-1 and J is TRBJ2-5, with 12 nucleotides matching TRBD1. The CDR3 contains 17 residues. Germline V gene sequence: CDR1 MGHRA, CDR2 YSYEKL. The ends lost 7 bases at V and 5 bases at J; junction bases unmatched: 14. The chain's CDR3 is CASKSRSGTGGRETQYF. The CDR3 DNA reads TGCGCCAGCAAGTCCCGCTCCGGGACAGGGGGCCGCGAGACCCAGTACTTC.

The gene calls are TRBV4-1 and TRBJ1-2; D is ambiguous. V was pared by 0 bases and J by 4 bases, with 9 bases between. The CDR3 sequence is 14 residues long. CDR1 and CDR2 from the germline V gene are MGHRA and YSYEKL. The chain's CDR3 is CASSQDFGTYGYTF. The DNA of the CDR3 is TGCGCCAGCAGCCAAGATTTCGGCACCTATGGCTACACCTTC.

This chain joins TRBV20-1 and TRBJ2-3; 13 bases are shared with TRBD2. V dropped 1 base and J dropped 4; count of bases not matched to a gene: 2. Germline V lookup: CDR1 DFQATT, CDR2 SNEGSKA (reference sequence). CDR3 size: 15 residues. Written as DNA, the CDR3 is TGCAGTGCTAGAGGGACTAGCGGGGGAGCAGATACGCAGTATTTT. The encoded protein is CSARGTSGGADTQYF.

V usage is TRBV20-1 and J usage is TRBJ2-1; 10 nucleotides agree with TRBD1. This CDR3 spans 14 amino acids. Germline CDR1 reads DFQATT; CDR2 reads SNEGSKA (reference sequence). Losses at the gene ends were 4 bases for V and 3 bases for J; bases not matched to a gene: 3. The CDR3 protein is CSAMGTGVYNEQFF. The CDR3 DNA reads as TGCAGTGCTATGGGGACAGGGGTCTACAATGAGCAGTTCTTC.

The chain has TRBV7-9 and TRBJ2-1; 8 bases are a match to TRBD2. The CDR3 covers 15 residues. From germline, CDR1 is SEHNR and CDR2 FQNEAQ (reference sequence). Trimming removed 6 bases from V and 4 bases from J; junction bases left unmatched: 8. The CDR3 DNA sequence: TGTGCCAGCAGTCCCGGGACTAGGGTTTACAATGAGCAGTTCTTC. This codes for CASSPGTRVYNEQFF.

This chain connects TRBV5-1 to TRBJ2-1; 9 bases align to TRBD1. With 0 bases clipped from V and 7 bases from J, the junction kept 5 bases outside the gene matches. CDR1 and CDR2 (germline): SGHRS, YFSETQ. CDR3 size: 15 residues. Written as DNA, the CDR3 is TGCGCCAGCAGCTTGGAATCCGGGACAGGGAATGAGCAGTTCTTC. This encodes CASSLESGTGNEQFF.

This clonotype was counted between two and nine times. The gene calls are TRBV6-5 and TRBJ2-3; D remains unclear. CDR1 and CDR2 from the germline V gene are MNHEY and SVGAGI. The V end was cut by 4 bases, the J end by 0 bases, with 11 bases between. The CDR3 spans 15 residues. The CDR3 is CASSSVSASTDTQYF. The CDR3 nucleotides read TGTGCCAGCAGTTCTGTGAGCGCTAGCACAGATACGCAGTATTTT.

The chain combines TRBV7-2 with TRBJ2-7; D is tentatively TRBD1 or TRBD2 (7 bases each). Trimming took off 4 bases at V and 2 bases at J, with 15 bases between the two ends. The germline V gene has CDR1 SGHTA and CDR2 FQGNSA. CDR3 length equals 15 residues. CDR3 protein: CASSSGGAVAYEQYF. CDR3 nucleotide sequence: TGTGCCAGCAGCTCAGGGGGGGCAGTTGCCTACGAGCAGTACTTC.

This chain uses TRBV6-6 with TRBJ1-1; possible D gene TRBD1, 5 bases. The CDR3 covers 12 residues. V shed 5 bases and J shed 6 bases, with 10 bases lying between them. The germline V gene has CDR1 MNHNY and CDR2 SVGAGI (reference sequence). CDR3 DNA: TGTGCCAGCAGTCATCAGGGATCTGAAGCTTTCTTT. Translated, it gives CASSHQGSEAFF.

The V and J genes are TRBV18 and TRBJ1-2; TRBD1 matches at 9 bases. V was clipped by 3 bases and J by 4 bases; unmatched bases: 9. Germline V CDR1 and CDR2: KGHSH, LQKENI. The CDR3 loop spans 16 amino acids. The CDR3 DNA is TGTGCCAGCTCACCTTCCGGGACAGGGCCTCTCTATGGCTACACCTTC. Encoded protein: CASSPSGTGPLYGYTF.

This clonotype occurred a few times. This sequence joins TRBV6-4 and TRBJ1-2; TRBD1 matches at 10 bases. J lost 6 bases, V lost 2 bases, and 3 bases had no gene match. This CDR3 contains 14 residues. CDR1 MRHNA and CDR2 SNTAGT come from the germline V gene. CDR3 amino acids: CASSDPGTGDGYTF. CDR3 DNA: TGTGCCAGCAGTGACCCCGGGACAGGGGATGGCTACACCTTC.

The V and J genes are TRBV3-1 and TRBJ2-7; D is perhaps TRBD1 (6 bases). The CDR3 loop spans 17 amino acids. V was clipped by 1 base and J by 2 bases, with 18 bases between them. The germline V gene has CDR1 LGHDT and CDR2 YNNKEL (reference sequence). The CDR3 coding sequence is TGTGCCAGCAGCCAAGGGCTTGCGCAGGGGTGGACCTACGAGCAGTACTTC. It is translated as CASSQGLAQGWTYEQYF.

With regard to this clonotype: One junction end disagrees with the germline gene, perhaps due to a read error. This chain connects TRBV30 to TRBJ1-1, with D uncertain. The CDR3 is 11 residues long. The V gene's germline CDR1 is GTSNPN and CDR2 SVGIG (reference sequence). The CDR3 DNA reads as TGTGCCTGGGGTGTATCTGCGGAAGCTTTCTTT. Protein: CAWGVSAEAFF. The entire variable domain, with the rest obtained from reference TRBV30 and TRBJ1-1, is as follows: SQTIHQWPATLVQPVGSPLSLECTVEGTSNPNLYWYRQAAGRGLQLLFYSVGIGQISSEVPQNLSASRPQDRQFILSSKKLLLSDSGFYLCAWGVSAEAFFGQGTRLTVV.

This rearrangement joins TRBV28 to TRBJ2-4; D uncertain. The J call may be faulty, since TRBJ2-7 better matches the DNA end. The CDR3 runs 14 residues. Germline CDR1 and CDR2: MDHEN and SYDVKM. CDR3 sequence: CASSFRHSPYEQYF. In nucleotides, the CDR3 is TGTGCCAGCAGTTTTCGTCATTCCCCCTACGAGCAGTACTTC.

The rearrangement joins TRBV18 to TRBJ2-7, with 7 nucleotides matching TRBD1. CDR1 and CDR2 (germline): KGHSH, LQKENI. The CDR3 has 15 residues. Unmatched junction bases numbered 7, after V lost 3 bases and J lost 2 bases. The CDR3: CASSPGQTGTYEQYF. The CDR3 region has the DNA TGTGCCAGCTCACCGGGACAGACCGGCACCTACGAGCAGTACTTC.

In its sample, this clonotype was seen once. The chain couples TRBV4-1 to TRBJ2-7, with D tentatively TRBD1 (5 bases). This CDR3 region has 13 residues. Trimming left V 2 bases short and J 2 bases short, with 7 bases between. Germline V gene data show CDR1 as MGHRA and CDR2 as YSYEKL. The CDR3 reads CASSQRQTYEQYF. The CDR3 bases are TGCGCCAGCAGCCAACGACAGACCTACGAGCAGTACTTC.

The CDR3 loop is CASRSNPGRPNEQFF. Written as DNA, the CDR3 is TGTGCCAGCAGGTCAAACCCCGGGAGGCCCAATGAGCAGTTCTTC. V and J are TRBV7-3 and TRBJ2-1; 7 nucleotides line up with TRBD2. With 6 bases clipped from V and 6 bases from J, the junction kept 11 bases outside the gene matches. Germline V CDR1 and CDR2: SGHTA, FQGTGA. The length of the CDR3 is 15 residues.

The CDR3 sequence is CASSLTSGRYYNEQFF. CDR3 coding DNA: TGCGCCAGCAGCCTCACTAGCGGGAGGTACTACAATGAGCAGTTCTTC. The chain uses TRBV5-1 and TRBJ2-1; 12 bases map to TRBD2. The length of the CDR3 is 16 residues. Germline assignment: CDR1 SGHRS and CDR2 YFSETQ. The trim removed 4 bases at V and 3 bases at J, leaving 5 bases unmatched.

The V and J genes are TRBV7-6 and TRBJ1-5; weak D call: TRBD1 (5 bases). Germline values: CDR1 SGHVS, CDR2 FNYEAQ. V dropped 3 bases and J dropped 6 bases, with 18 bases sitting between them. This CDR3 is 16 amino acids long. The CDR3 spells CASSLSEEGAGQPQHF. CDR3 DNA sequence: TGTGCCAGCAGCTTGAGTGAGGAAGGGGCGGGTCAGCCCCAGCATTTT.

V usage is TRBV7-9 and J usage is TRBJ2-5; 11 bases map to TRBD2. Losses at the gene ends were 6 bases for V and 1 base for J; bases not matched to a gene: 7. The CDR3 contains 16 residues. Germline-derived CDR1 and CDR2 are SEHNR and FQNEAQ (reference sequence). DNA of the CDR3: TGTGCCAGCAGTCAACTAGCGGGAGCCATCCAAGAGACCCAGTACTTC. This codes for CASSQLAGAIQETQYF.

This clonotype was observed a few times. For the CDR3, the DNA is TGCAGCGTAAAGCAGGGAGGCAAAAACATTCAGTACTTC. This encodes CSVKQGGKNIQYF. This chain joins TRBV29-1 and TRBJ2-4, with D perhaps TRBD2 (6 bases). With 6 bases removed from V and 3 bases from J, the gap between germline ends came to 12 bases. Germline CDR1 is SQVTM and CDR2 is ANQGSEA. This CDR3 is 13 amino acids long. The variable domain in full, with the rest retrieved from reference TRBV29-1 and TRBJ2-4, is SAVISQKPSRDICQRGTSLTIQCQVDSQVTMMFWYRQQPGQSLTLIATANQGSEATYESGFVIDKFPISRPNLTFSTLTVSNMSPEDSSIYLCSVKQGGKNIQYFGAGTRLSVL.

The J gene is TRBJ2-7, the V gene TRBV7-9, with a possible D match to TRBD1 (5 bases). Trimming shortened V by 6 bases and J by 2 bases, and 14 bases separated the two germline ends. The CDR3 runs 14 residues. Germline loops: CDR1 SEHNR, CDR2 FQNEAQ (reference sequence). CDR3 in amino acids: CASRMDTEAYEQYF. The CDR3 region has the DNA TGTGCCAGCAGGATGGACACCGAAGCCTACGAGCAGTACTTC.

The V call is TRBV29-1, the J call TRBJ1-2, with D possibly TRBD1 on 5 matching bases. Trimming cost V 5 bases and J 7 bases, with 17 bases left between them. The CDR3 sequence is 13 residues long. Per the germline V gene, CDR1 is SQVTM and CDR2 is ANQGSEA. CDR3 nucleotide sequence: TGCAGCGTTCAGGACACTTCCCCGGGTGGCTACACCTTC. Translating it yields CSVQDTSPGGYTF.

This clonotype showed up just once. CDR3 sequence (DNA): TGTGCCAGCAGCCAAGGGGGGCCAGCAGGCAATCAGCCCCAGCATTTT. Protein sequence: CASSQGGPAGNQPQHF. The chain has TRBV3-1 and TRBJ1-5; maybe TRBD1 (6 bases). Germline V gives CDR1 LGHDT, CDR2 YNNKEL (reference sequence). V dropped 1 base and J dropped 2 bases, with 12 bases sitting between them. The CDR3 sequence is 16 residues long.

The chain has TRBV5-6 and TRBJ2-7; weak D call: TRBD2 (6 bases). The J call may not be correct, given that the DNA end is closer to TRBJ2-5. The germline CDR1 and CDR2 sequences are SGHDT and YYEEEE. The CDR3 runs 15 residues. CDR3 sequence (DNA): TGTGCCAGCAGCTCCCCGGGACTCCACGGAGAGACCCAGTACTTC. Residues: CASSSPGLHGETQYF.

The J gene is TRBJ2-1, the V gene TRBV10-3; 7 bases fit TRBD2. CDR1 and CDR2 (germline): ENHRY, SYGVKD. This CDR3 has 13 amino acids. The ends lost 6 bases at V and 9 bases at J; junction bases unmatched: 8. The CDR3 DNA reads TGTGCCATCAGGAGAGCGGGACCCGGTGAGCAGTTCTTC. This encodes CAIRRAGPGEQFF.

This chain uses TRBV6-1 with TRBJ2-1; D may be TRBD1 (6 bases). CDR1 and CDR2 from the germline V gene are MNHNS and SASEGT. The CDR3 contains 15 residues. V was pared by 6 bases and J by 0 bases, with 12 bases between. CDR3 loop: CASSQTGNSYNEQFF. The CDR3, as DNA: TGTGCCAGCAGCCAGACAGGAAACTCCTACAATGAGCAGTTCTTC.

This clonotype was counted only a few times. The chain links TRBV6-5 to TRBJ2-4, with 8 positions matching TRBD2. The CDR3 extends over 17 amino acids. The V gene's germline CDR1 is MNHEY and CDR2 SVGAGI. The ends lost 2 bases at V and 0 bases at J; junction bases unmatched: 6. This chain's CDR3 is CASSYRAGGLAKNIQYF. Here the CDR3 DNA reads TGTGCCAGCAGTTACCGCGCGGGGGGCCTAGCCAAAAACATTCAGTACTTC.

This clonotype showed up just a few times. The V call is TRBV29-1, the J call TRBJ1-1; 10 bases line up with TRBD1. CDR3 size: 13 residues. J was trimmed by 6 bases and V by 6 bases; bases with no gene match: 7. The germline V gene has CDR1 SQVTM and CDR2 ANQGSEA. Written as DNA, the CDR3 is TGCAGCGTCGGGGGACAGGGGATGTCTGAAGCTTTCTTT. Translated, it gives CSVGGQGMSEAFF.

J is TRBJ2-4 and V is TRBV12-3 or TRBV12-4; 11 positions agree with TRBD2. The CDR3 contains 19 residues. After removal of 2 bases from V and 0 bases from J, the junction contained 9 bases not matched to a gene. This CDR3 is CASSLQSSGGAGAKNIQYF. In DNA form, the CDR3 reads TGTGCCAGCAGTTTACAGAGTAGCGGGGGGGCCGGAGCCAAAAACATTCAGTACTTC.